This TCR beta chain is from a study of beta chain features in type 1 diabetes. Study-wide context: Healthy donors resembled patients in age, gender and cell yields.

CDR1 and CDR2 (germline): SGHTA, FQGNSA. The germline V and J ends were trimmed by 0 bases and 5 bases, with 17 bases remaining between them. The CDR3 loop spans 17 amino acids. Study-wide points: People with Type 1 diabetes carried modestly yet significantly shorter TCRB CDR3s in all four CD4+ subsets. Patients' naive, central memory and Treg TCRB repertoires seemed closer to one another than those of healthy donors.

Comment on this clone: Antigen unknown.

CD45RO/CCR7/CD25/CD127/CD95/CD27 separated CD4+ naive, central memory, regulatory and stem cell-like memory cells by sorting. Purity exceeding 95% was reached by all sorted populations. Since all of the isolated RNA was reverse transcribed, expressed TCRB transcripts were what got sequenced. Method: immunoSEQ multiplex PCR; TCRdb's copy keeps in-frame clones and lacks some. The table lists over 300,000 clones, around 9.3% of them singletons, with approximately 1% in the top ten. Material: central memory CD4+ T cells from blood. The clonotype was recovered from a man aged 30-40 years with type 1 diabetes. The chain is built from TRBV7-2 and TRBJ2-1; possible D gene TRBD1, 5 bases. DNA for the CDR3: TGTGCCAGCAGCTTAGCGGCAGGGCTAACAACCCACAATGAGCAGTTCTTC. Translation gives CASSLAAGLTTHNEQFF.